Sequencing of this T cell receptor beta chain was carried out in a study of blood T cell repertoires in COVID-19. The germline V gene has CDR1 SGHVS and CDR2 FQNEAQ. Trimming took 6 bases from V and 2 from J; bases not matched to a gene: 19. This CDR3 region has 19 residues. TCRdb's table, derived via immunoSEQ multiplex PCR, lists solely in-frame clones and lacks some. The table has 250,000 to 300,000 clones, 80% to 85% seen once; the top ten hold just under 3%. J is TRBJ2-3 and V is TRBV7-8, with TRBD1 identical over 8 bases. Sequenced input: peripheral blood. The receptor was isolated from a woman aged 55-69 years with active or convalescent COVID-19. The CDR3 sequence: CASRLGRTGQHVSTDTQYF. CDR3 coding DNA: TGTGCCAGCAGGCTTGGGAGGACAGGGCAACATGTGTCCACAGATACGCAGTATTTT. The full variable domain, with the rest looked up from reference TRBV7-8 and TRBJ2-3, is GAGVSQSPRYKVAKRGQDVALRCDPISGHVSLFWYQQALGQGPEFLTYFQNEAQLDKSGLPSDRFFAERPEGSVSTLKIQRTQQEDSAVYLCASRLGRTGQHVSTDTQYFGPGTRLTVL.